The present T cell receptor beta chain was sequenced within a study of cytomegalovirus exposure and HLA in healthy donors. As for the study in general: Of 300 to 500 genotyped donors, 81% clustered with self-reported Caucasian donors. Study-wide findings and caveats: About 87% or about 30% of the time was how often most TCR beta V segments were productive, according to an earlier analysis. Using a false discovery rate of 0.05, a later analysis showed that approximately 17,000 TCR beta sequences were associated with HLA alleles. A later analysis reported that several of the most significant clusters appeared to be linked to common viral pathogens, among them Epstein-Barr virus.

Details on this clone: Its target is unknown.

The V gene lost 3 bases and the J gene lost 6 bases, with 9 bases spanning the gap. The CDR3 has 12 residues. Germline assignment: CDR1 MNHEY and CDR2 SVGAGI. PCR amplification relied on 60 Vbeta primers (plus 13 Jbeta primers). Clones were sequenced by immunoSEQ multiplex PCR, and TCRdb holds only the in-frame ones, with some missing. The table has some 190,000 clones, 82% seen once. V gene TRBV6-5 combines with J gene TRBJ2-7; possible D gene TRBD2, 6 bases. This clonotype was obtained from a man aged 40-50 years in good health and CMV-seronegative. The sequenced sample was PBMCs. CDR3 DNA sequence: TGTGCCAGCAGTTATCGGGGGTTCGAGCAGTACTTC. Amino acids: CASSYRGFEQYF.